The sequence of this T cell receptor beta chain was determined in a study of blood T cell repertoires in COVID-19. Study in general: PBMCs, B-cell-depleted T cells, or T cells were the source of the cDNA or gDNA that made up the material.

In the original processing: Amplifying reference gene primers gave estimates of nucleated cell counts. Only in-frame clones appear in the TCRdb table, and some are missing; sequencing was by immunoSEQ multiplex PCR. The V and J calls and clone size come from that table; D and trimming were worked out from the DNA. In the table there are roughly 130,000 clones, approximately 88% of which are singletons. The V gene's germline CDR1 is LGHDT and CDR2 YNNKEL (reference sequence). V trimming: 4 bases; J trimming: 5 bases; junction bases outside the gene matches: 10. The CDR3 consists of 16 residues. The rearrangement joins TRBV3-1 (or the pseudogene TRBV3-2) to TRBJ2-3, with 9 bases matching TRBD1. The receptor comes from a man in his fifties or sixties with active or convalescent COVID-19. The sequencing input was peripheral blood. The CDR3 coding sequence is TGTGCCAGCAGCCTCAGGGGGGAGGGACAGGGAGATACGCAGTATTTT. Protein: CASSLRGEGQGDTQYF.